Sequencing of this T cell receptor (beta chain) was carried out in a study of technical replicates of blood from several donors. The CDR3 runs to 15 residues. Germline values: CDR1 SGHDN, CDR2 FVKESK. V was clipped by 1 base and J by 5 bases, with 15 bases between them. The data were produced by immunoSEQ multiplex PCR, yet TCRdb's version contains in-frame clones alone and is incomplete. The sample lists around 80,000 clones, about 89% occurring once. The rearrangement uses TRBV14 and TRBJ2-7; maybe TRBD2 (6 bases). The sequence derives from a human donor in good health. The specimen was T cells isolated from PBMCs. Written as DNA, the CDR3 is TGTGCCAGCAGCCAAGCCAAACTAGCCGGTAACGAGCAGTACTTC. Residues: CASSQAKLAGNEQYF.